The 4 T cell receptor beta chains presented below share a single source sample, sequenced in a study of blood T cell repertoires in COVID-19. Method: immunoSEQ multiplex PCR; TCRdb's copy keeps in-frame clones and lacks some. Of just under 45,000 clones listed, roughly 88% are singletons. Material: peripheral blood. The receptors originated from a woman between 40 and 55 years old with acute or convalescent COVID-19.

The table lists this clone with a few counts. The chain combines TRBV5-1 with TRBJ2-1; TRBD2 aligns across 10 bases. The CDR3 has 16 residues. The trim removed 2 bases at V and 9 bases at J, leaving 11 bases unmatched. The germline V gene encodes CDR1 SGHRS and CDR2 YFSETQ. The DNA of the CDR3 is TGCGCCAGCAGCTTAGAGCGGGGGGGCCGGTCCGGTGAGCAGTTCTTC. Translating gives CASSLERGGRSGEQFF. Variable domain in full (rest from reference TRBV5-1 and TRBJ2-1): KAGVTQTPRYLIKTRGQQVTLSCSPISGHRSVSWYQQTPGQGLQFLFEYFSETQRNKGNFPGRFSGRQFSNSRSEMNVSTLELGDSALYLCASSLERGGRSGEQFFGPGTRLTVL.

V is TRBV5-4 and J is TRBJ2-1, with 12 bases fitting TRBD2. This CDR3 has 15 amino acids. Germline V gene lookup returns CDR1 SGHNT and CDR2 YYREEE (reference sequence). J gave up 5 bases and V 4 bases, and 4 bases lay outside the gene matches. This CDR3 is CASSHGTSGHNEQFF. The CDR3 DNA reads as TGTGCCAGCAGCCACGGGACTAGCGGGCACAATGAGCAGTTCTTC.

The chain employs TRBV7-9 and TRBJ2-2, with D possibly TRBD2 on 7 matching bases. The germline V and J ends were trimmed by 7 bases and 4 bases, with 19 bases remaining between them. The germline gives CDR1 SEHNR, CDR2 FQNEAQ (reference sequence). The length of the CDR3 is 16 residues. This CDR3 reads CASTPTGGRGTGELFF. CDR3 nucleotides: TGTGCCAGCACCCCAACGGGGGGCCGGGGCACCGGGGAGCTGTTTTTT.

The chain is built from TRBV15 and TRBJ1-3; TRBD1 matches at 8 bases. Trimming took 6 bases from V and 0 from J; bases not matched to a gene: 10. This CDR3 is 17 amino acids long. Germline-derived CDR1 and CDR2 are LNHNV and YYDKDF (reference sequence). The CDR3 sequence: CATSSRGTGYSGNTIYF. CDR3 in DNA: TGTGCCACCAGTTCGAGAGGGACAGGATACTCTGGAAACACCATATATTTT. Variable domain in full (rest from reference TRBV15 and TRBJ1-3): DAMVIQNPRYQVTQFGKPVTLSCSQTLNHNVMYWYQQKSSQAPKLLFHYYDKDFNNEADTPDNFQSRRPNTSFCFLDIRSPGLGDTAMYLCATSSRGTGYSGNTIYFGEGSWLTVV.